This T cell receptor beta chain was identified in a study of blood T cell repertoires in COVID-19. Germline V gives CDR1 SNHLY, CDR2 FYNNEI. The CDR3 contains 17 residues. Unmatched junction bases numbered 11, after V lost 9 bases and J lost 4 bases. The table came from immunoSEQ multiplex PCR; TCRdb's copy has only in-frame clones and leaves some out. The repertoire has 50,000 to 60,000 clones, roughly 86% of them found once; the top ten carry roughly 8.4%. V gene TRBV2 combines with J gene TRBJ2-3; 15 nucleotides match TRBD2. Sequenced material: peripheral blood. The sequence was obtained from a man aged 60-69 years with active COVID-19. Here the CDR3 reads CASSRGTSGRRADTQYF. The CDR3 nucleotides are TGTGCCAGTTCGAGGGGGACTAGCGGGAGGAGGGCAGATACGCAGTATTTT.